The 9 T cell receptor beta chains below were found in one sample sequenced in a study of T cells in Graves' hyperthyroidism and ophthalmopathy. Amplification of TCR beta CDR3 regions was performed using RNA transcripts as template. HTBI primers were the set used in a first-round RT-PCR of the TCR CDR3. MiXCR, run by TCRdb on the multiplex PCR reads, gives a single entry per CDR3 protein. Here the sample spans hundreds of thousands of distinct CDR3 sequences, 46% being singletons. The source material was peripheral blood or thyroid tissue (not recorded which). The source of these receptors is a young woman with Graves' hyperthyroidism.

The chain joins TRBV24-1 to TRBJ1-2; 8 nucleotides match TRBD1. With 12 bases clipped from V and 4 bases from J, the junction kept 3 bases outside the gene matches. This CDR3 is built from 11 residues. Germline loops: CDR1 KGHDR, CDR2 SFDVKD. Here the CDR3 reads CALGQVYGYTF. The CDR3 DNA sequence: TGTGCCCTGGGACAGGTCTATGGCTACACCTTC.

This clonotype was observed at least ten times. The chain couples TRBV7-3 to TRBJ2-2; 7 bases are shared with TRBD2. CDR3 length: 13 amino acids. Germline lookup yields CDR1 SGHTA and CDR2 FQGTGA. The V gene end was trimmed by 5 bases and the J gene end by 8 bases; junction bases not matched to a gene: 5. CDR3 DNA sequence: TGTGCCAGCAGCCAACGGACTAGTGGGGAGCTGTTTTTT. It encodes CASSQRTSGELFF.

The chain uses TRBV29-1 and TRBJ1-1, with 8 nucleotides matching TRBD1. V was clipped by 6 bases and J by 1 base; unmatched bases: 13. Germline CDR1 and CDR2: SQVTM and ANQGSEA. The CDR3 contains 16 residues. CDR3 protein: CSVVGQVSFGNTEAFF. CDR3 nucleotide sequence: TGCAGCGTGGTGGGACAGGTATCATTTGGGAACACTGAAGCTTTCTTT.

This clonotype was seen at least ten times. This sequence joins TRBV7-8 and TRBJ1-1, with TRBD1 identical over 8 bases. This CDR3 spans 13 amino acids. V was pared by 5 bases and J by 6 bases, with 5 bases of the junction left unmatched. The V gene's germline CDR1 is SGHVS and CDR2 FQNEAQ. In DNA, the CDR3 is TGTGCCAGCAGCCCGATGGACAGGGCTGAAGCTTTCTTT. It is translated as CASSPMDRAEAFF.

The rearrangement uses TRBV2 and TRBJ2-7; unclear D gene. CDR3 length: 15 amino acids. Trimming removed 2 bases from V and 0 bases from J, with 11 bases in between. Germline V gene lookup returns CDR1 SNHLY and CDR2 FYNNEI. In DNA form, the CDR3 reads TGTGCCAGCAGTGAACAGGCGACGAGCTCCTACGAGCAGTACTTC. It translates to CASSEQATSSYEQYF.

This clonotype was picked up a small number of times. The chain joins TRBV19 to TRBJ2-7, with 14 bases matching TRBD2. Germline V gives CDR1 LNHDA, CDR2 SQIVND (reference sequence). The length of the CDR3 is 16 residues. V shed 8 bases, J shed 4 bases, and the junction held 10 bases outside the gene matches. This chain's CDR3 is CASSGTSGSVSYEQYF. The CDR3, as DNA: TGTGCCAGTTCCGGGACTAGCGGGAGCGTGAGTTACGAGCAGTACTTC.

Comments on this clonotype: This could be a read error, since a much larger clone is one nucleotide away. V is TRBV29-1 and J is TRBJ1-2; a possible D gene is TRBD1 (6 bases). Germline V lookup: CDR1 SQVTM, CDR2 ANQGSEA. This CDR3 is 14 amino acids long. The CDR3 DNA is TGCAGTGTTTCCTCGGGGGCGGGAGACTATGGCTACACCTTC. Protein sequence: CSVSSGAGDYGYTF.

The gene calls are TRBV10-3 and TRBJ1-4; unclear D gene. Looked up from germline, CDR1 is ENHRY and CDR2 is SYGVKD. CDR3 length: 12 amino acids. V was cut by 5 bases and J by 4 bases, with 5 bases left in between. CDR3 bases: TGTGCCATCAGTCGAAATAATGAAAAACTGTTTTTT. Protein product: CAISRNNEKLFF.

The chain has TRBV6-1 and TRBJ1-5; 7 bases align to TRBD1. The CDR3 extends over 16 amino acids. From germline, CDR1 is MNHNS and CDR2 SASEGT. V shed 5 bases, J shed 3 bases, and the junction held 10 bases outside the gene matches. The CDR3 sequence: CASSIHRGPFNQPQHF. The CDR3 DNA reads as TGTGCCAGCAGTATCCACAGGGGACCATTCAATCAGCCCCAGCATTTT.